In its sample, the clone carrying this T cell receptor (beta chain) was seen many times. This record belongs to a study of CD8 T cells in ankylosing spondylitis. This CDR3 is 15 amino acids long. Trimming cost V 7 bases and J 0 bases, with 13 bases left between them. Germline CDR1 reads LNHDA; CDR2 reads SQIVND (reference sequence). TCRdb re-derived calls from the 5' RACE reads in MiXCR, one entry per CDR3 protein. The top ten clones hold 4.5% to 5% of a sample with 210,000 or so distinct CDR3 sequences, approximately 8% of them seen once. Sequenced: blood, either unsorted or a sorted T cell fraction (not recorded which). V usage is TRBV19 and J usage is TRBJ2-1, with D unclear. The sequence was collected from a female donor with ankylosing spondylitis or in good health (not recorded which). CDR3 DNA: TGTGCCAGTAAAAGGGTGGCTAGCTCCTACAATGAGCAGTTCTTC. Translated: CASKRVASSYNEQFF.